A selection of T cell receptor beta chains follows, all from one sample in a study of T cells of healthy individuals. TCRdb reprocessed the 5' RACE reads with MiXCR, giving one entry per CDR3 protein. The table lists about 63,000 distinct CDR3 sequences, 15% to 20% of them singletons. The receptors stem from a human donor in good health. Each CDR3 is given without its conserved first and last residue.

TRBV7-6	ASSLGGTGTGELF
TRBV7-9	ASSPFGTSGVFEQF
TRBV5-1	ASSSRAASSYEQY
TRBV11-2	ASSLTSGNNEQF
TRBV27	ASSFGREGEQY
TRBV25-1	ASSPRQNYEQY
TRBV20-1	SASGGEKLF
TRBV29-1	SVDSPTSGGAEQY
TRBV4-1	ASSRKEIGDRGYEQY
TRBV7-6	ASSRQGIYGYT
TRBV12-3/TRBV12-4	ASSLLVQAGANVLT
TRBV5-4	ASSLERVSEAF